Listed here are 17 T cell receptor beta chains from one sample, sequenced in a study of identical twins. Each CDR3 protein gets one entry after TCRdb re-called the 5' RACE reads with MiXCR. This sample carries 570,000 or so distinct CDR3 sequences, more than 9% of them seen once, and the ten largest clones take under 3.5%. The same sample was also used in a study of yellow fever vaccine responses in identical twins.

Sequencing input: PBMCs. These receptors originate from a woman aged 18 to 35 in good health.

This clonotype showed up just a few times. This sequence joins TRBV20-1 and TRBJ2-3, with D maybe TRBD1 (6 bases). This CDR3 comprises 15 residues. The V end lost 6 bases, the J end lost 2 bases, and 18 bases lay between the germline ends. Germline V CDR1 and CDR2: DFQATT, SNEGSKA (reference sequence). CDR3 bases: TGCAGTGCCCGCGGACAGTTCTCATACACAGATACGCAGTATTTT. Amino acids: CSARGQFSYTDTQYF.

The rearrangement uses TRBV9 and TRBJ2-5; TRBD2 aligns across 7 bases. Losses at the gene ends were 4 bases for V and 2 bases for J; bases not matched to a gene: 17. CDR1 and CDR2 from the germline V gene are SGDLS and YYNGEE. The CDR3 has 18 residues. CDR3 residues: CASSPRGSGVGKQETQYF. The CDR3 DNA sequence: TGTGCCAGCAGCCCGAGGGGAAGCGGGGTCGGTAAGCAAGAGACCCAGTACTTC.

The chain joins TRBV7-2 to TRBJ2-1; unclear D gene. Germline CDR1 SGHTA, CDR2 FQGNSA. The CDR3 loop spans 15 amino acids. V lost 6 bases and J 1 base, leaving 13 bases between the germline ends. Here the CDR3 DNA reads TGTGCCAGCAGTCGTGGTTCCGGATCCTACAATGAGCAGTTCTTC. Translated: CASSRGSGSYNEQFF.

This clonotype was found many times. The CDR3 sequence is CASSFRGGVAEAFF. CDR3 nucleotides: TGTGCCAGCAGTTTCCGTGGAGGCGTCGCTGAAGCTTTCTTT. The gene calls are TRBV12-3 or TRBV12-4 and TRBJ1-1; D uncertain. V gave up 3 bases and J gave up 6 bases, with 14 bases separating them. The CDR3 length is 14 residues.

The chain couples TRBV27 to TRBJ2-7; 13 bases fit TRBD2. CDR1 and CDR2 from the germline V gene are MNHEY and SMNVEV (reference sequence). The CDR3 has 16 amino acids. Trimming took 3 bases from V and 6 from J; bases not matched to a gene: 8. This CDR3 is CASSLARTSGGSEQYF. CDR3 nucleotide sequence: TGTGCCAGCAGTTTGGCCCGGACTAGCGGGGGTAGCGAGCAGTACTTC.

In this sample, this clonotype turned up a few times. This rearrangement joins TRBV7-3 to TRBJ2-5; unclear D gene. CDR3 size: 13 residues. Germline CDR1 is SGHTA and CDR2 is FQGTGA. Trimming stripped 0 bases from V and 4 bases from J, with 6 bases between. The CDR3 DNA is TGTGCCAGCAGCTTAACGCAGGCAGAGACCCAGTACTTC. Its translation: CASSLTQAETQYF.

This clonotype was found a few times. The chain joins TRBV4-2 to TRBJ2-5; 7 bases fit TRBD2. Germline CDR1 reads LGHNA; CDR2 reads YNFKEQ. The V gene end was trimmed by 1 base and the J gene end by 4 bases; junction bases not matched to a gene: 9. The CDR3 contains 16 residues. Here the CDR3 DNA reads TGTGCCAGCAGCCAAGCCGGGACTACTTCGGGAGAGACCCAGTACTTC. Protein product: CASSQAGTTSGETQYF.

The chain links TRBV19 to TRBJ2-7; tentatively, D is TRBD1 (6 bases). CDR3 length equals 14 residues. CDR1 and CDR2 (germline): LNHDA, SQIVND (reference sequence). V was clipped by 8 bases and J by 2 bases, with 16 bases between them. The CDR3 DNA reads as TGTGCCAGTGCACCGGGACACCTCCCCTACGAGCAGTACTTC. The encoded protein is CASAPGHLPYEQYF.

This clonotype was seen a handful of times. This chain uses TRBV5-1 with TRBJ2-7; D might be TRBD2 (6 bases). Germline assignment: CDR1 SGHRS and CDR2 YFSETQ. This CDR3 is built from 14 residues. Between the trimmed V and J ends, which lost 6 bases and 5 bases, there was a span of 18 bases. The CDR3 spells CASNPGVGADEQYF. The CDR3 nucleotides read TGCGCCAGCAACCCGGGAGTGGGAGCGGACGAGCAGTACTTC.

Only a few counts were recorded for this clonotype. This chain joins TRBV6-1 and TRBJ2-7, with D possibly TRBD1 on 7 matching bases. The ends were cut back, 6 bases at V and 6 bases at J, with 15 bases in the middle. The germline gives CDR1 MNHNS, CDR2 SASEGT. This CDR3 comprises 13 residues. The CDR3 coding sequence is TGTGCCAGCAGGGCAGGGGGGAGGCTCGAGCAGTACTTC. Its translation: CASRAGGRLEQYF.

This clonotype was counted at least ten times. This rearrangement joins TRBV29-1 to TRBJ2-2; 15 bases are a match to TRBD2. The CDR3 is made up of 17 amino acids. Germline V gives CDR1 SQVTM, CDR2 ANQGSEA. J gave up 1 base and V 3 bases, and 3 bases lay outside the gene matches. The DNA for the CDR3 is TGCAGCGTTGAGGGACTAGCGGGGGGCCTGAACACCGGGGAGCTGTTTTTT. Its translation: CSVEGLAGGLNTGELFF.

The rearrangement joins TRBV29-1 to TRBJ2-3; D gene ambiguous. Per germline, CDR1 SQVTM and CDR2 ANQGSEA. V was trimmed by 1 base and J by 1 base, leaving 9 bases between them. This CDR3 has 14 amino acids. The CDR3 DNA reads as TGCAGCGTTGAAGTAGCCAGCCGCACAGATACGCAGTATTTT. It specifies CSVEVASRTDTQYF.

The chain carries TRBV19 and TRBJ2-1; 9 positions match TRBD2. The length of the CDR3 is 15 residues. V gave up 4 bases and J gave up 6 bases; unmatched junction bases: 7. Germline V gives CDR1 LNHDA, CDR2 SQIVND (reference sequence). CDR3 coding DNA: TGTGCCAGTAGTACCGTAGCGGGAGCGGTCAATGAGCAGTTCTTC. It is translated as CASSTVAGAVNEQFF.

A few counts support this clonotype. The chain has TRBV5-1 and TRBJ2-7; D gene ambiguous. With 6 bases removed from V and 5 bases from J, the gap between germline ends came to 9 bases. CDR1 is SGHRS, CDR2 YFSETQ, per germline. The CDR3 loop spans 11 amino acids. This CDR3 is CASTFGDEQYF. The CDR3 DNA sequence: TGCGCCAGCACCTTTGGGGACGAGCAGTACTTC.

Points on this clonotype: The junction departs from the called germline gene at one end, perhaps through a read error. The chain couples TRBV12-3 or TRBV12-4 to TRBJ2-3; 9 bases line up with TRBD2. This CDR3 has 18 residues. DNA for the CDR3: TGTACCAGCAGTTTAACCAGCGGGGGGCCCAGAGGCACAGATACGCAGTATTTT. It yields the protein CTSSLTSGGPRGTDTQYF.

This clonotype was detected only once. Since a much larger clone is just one base distant, this may be a read error. The chain combines TRBV12-3 or TRBV12-4 with TRBJ2-1, with 14 bases fitting TRBD2. The CDR3 has 15 amino acids. For the CDR3, the DNA is TGTACCAGCAGCGTGACTAGCGGGGGGGCTGGAGAGCAGTTCTTC. Translated, it gives CTSSVTSGGAGEQFF.

The gene calls are TRBV28 and TRBJ2-7; 7 bases are a match to TRBD1. The germline gives CDR1 MDHEN, CDR2 SYDVKM. This CDR3 has 15 residues. V gave up 1 base and J gave up 5 bases; unmatched junction bases: 8. The CDR3: CASSLLLTGNNEQYF. CDR3 nucleotide sequence: TGTGCCAGCAGTTTATTATTGACAGGGAATAACGAGCAGTACTTC.